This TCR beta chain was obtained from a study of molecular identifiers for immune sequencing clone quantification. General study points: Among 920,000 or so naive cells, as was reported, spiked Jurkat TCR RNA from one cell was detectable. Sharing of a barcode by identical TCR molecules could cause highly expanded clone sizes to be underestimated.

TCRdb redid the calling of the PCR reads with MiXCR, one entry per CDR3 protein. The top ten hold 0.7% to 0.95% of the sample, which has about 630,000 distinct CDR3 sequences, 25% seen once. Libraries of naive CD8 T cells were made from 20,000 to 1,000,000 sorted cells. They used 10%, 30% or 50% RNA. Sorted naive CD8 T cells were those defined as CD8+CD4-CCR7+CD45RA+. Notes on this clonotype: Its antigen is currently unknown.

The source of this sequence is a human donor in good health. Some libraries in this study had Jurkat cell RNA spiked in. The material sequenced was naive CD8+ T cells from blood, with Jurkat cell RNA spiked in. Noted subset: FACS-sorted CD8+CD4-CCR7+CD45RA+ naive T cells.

The chain's CDR3 is CSARETESGTYEQYF. Here the CDR3 DNA reads TGCAGTGCTAGAGAGACAGAGTCCGGGACCTACGAGCAGTACTTC. The rearrangement joins TRBV20-1 to TRBJ2-7; D is perhaps TRBD1 or TRBD2 (5 bases each). The CDR3 has 15 amino acids. Germline V gives CDR1 DFQATT, CDR2 SNEGSKA (reference sequence). The V end was cut by 0 bases, the J end by 2 bases, with 14 bases between.